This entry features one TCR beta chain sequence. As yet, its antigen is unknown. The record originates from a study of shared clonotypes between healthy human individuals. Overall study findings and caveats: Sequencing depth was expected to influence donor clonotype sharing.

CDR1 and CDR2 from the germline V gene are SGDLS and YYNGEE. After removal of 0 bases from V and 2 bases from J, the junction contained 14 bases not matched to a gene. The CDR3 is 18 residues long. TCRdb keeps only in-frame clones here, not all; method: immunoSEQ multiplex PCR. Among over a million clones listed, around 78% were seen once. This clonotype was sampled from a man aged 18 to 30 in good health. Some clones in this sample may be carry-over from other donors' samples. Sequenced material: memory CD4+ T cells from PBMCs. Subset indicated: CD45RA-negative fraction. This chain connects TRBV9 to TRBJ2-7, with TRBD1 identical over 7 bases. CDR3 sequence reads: CASSVGFARQGSPYEQYF. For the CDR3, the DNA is TGTGCCAGCAGCGTAGGATTCGCCCGACAGGGATCTCCCTACGAGCAGTACTTC.